The clone carrying this T cell receptor beta chain was seen a few times. Its target is not known. Sample barcodes and UMIs were carried by the TCR alpha and TCR beta cDNA libraries that 5'RACE generated with constant-segment primers. MiXCR was run by TCRdb on the 5' RACE reads, yielding one entry per CDR3 protein. This sample has 250,000 to 300,000 distinct CDR3 sequences, with around 16% found just once. These data belong to a study of T-cell memory formation after mild COVID-19. The CDR3 is made up of 16 amino acids. Germline-derived CDR1 and CDR2 are PRHDT and FYEKMQ (reference sequence). Trimming cost V 0 bases and J 7 bases, with 16 bases left between them. Study conclusions and caveats: The authors left the SARS-CoV-2 specificity of second-wave clones peaking on day 37 unconfirmed. Cross-reactive memory appears to have joined, as suggested by some responding clones showing up in pre-infection memory.

The source is a man younger than 30 who had mild COVID-19 (a few samples of this study predate the infection). Cell type and time point are not known. The rearrangement uses TRBV13 and TRBJ1-5; D perhaps matches TRBD1 (6 bases). The sequenced sample was PBMCs or a T cell subset sorted from them (not recorded which). The CDR3 DNA is TGTGCCAGCAGCTTAGGCCCAGGGACAAGGGCACAGCCCCAGCATTTT. It specifies CASSLGPGTRAQPQHF.